This TCR beta chain is from a study of CD8 T cells in Susac syndrome. Points from the study as a whole: Individuals included in the TCR sequencing and HLA analysis were acknowledged by the study to be relatively few in number.

RNA amounts of roughly 0.5 to 1 ug underwent reverse transcription with random hexamers. The amplification used immunoSEQ multiplex PCR on TCR beta CDR3; it spanned 54 Vbeta and 13 Jbeta. A single record per CDR3 protein comes from TCRdb applying MiXCR to the immunoSEQ multiplex PCR reads. The sample has 150,000 to 190,000 distinct CDR3 sequences, approximately 96% seen once. The ends were cut back, 0 bases at V and 9 bases at J, with 12 bases in the middle. The germline V gene encodes CDR1 PRHDT and CDR2 FYEKMQ (reference sequence). The CDR3 runs 14 residues. As regards this clonotype: The antigen is undetermined.

The clonotype was recovered from a human donor with multiple sclerosis. This sequence joins TRBV13 and TRBJ2-1, with D possibly TRBD2 on 5 matching bases. The sample was CD8+ T cells from PBMCs. The CDR3 protein is CASSLGRLAGEQFF. CDR3 nucleotide sequence: TGTGCCAGCAGCTTAGGCCGTCTAGCTGGTGAGCAGTTCTTC.